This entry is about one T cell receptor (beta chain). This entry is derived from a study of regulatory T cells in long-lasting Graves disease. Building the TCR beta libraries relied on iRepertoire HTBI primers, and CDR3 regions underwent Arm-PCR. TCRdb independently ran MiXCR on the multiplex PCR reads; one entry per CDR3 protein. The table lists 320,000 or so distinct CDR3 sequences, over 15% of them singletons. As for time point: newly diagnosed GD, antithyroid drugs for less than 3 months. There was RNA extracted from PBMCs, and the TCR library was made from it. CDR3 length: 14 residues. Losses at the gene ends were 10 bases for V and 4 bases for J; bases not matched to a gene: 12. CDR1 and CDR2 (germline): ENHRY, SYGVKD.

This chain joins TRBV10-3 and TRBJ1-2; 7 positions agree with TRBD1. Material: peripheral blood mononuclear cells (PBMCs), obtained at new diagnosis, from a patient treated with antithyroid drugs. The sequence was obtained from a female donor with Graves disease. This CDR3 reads CATRPRQGGYGYTF. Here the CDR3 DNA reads TGTGCCACCCGACCCCGACAGGGTGGCTATGGCTACACCTTC.